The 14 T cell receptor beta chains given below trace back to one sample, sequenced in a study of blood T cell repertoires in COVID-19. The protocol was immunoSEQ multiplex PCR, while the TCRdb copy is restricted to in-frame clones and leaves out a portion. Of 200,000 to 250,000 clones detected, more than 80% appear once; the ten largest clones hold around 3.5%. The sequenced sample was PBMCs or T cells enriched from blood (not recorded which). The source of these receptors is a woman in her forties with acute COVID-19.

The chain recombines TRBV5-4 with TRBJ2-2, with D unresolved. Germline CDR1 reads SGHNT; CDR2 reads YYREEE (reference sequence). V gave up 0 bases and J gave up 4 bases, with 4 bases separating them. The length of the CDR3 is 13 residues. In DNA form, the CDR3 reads TGTGCCAGCAGCTTGGCCTTCACCGGGGAGCTGTTTTTT. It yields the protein CASSLAFTGELFF.

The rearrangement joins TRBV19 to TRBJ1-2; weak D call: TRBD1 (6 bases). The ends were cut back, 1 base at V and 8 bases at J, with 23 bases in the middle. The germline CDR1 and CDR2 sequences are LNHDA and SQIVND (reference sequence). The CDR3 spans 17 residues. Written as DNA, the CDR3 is TGTGCCAGTAGTATAGTTCTCCGCACCGCTCAGGGGAGAGGCTACACCTTC. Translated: CASSIVLRTAQGRGYTF. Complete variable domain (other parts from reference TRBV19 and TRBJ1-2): DGGITQSPKYLFRKEGQNVTLSCEQNLNHDAMYWYRQDPGQGLRLIYYSQIVNDFQKGDIAEGYSVSREKKESFPLTVTSAQKNPTAFYLCASSIVLRTAQGRGYTFGSGTRLTVV.

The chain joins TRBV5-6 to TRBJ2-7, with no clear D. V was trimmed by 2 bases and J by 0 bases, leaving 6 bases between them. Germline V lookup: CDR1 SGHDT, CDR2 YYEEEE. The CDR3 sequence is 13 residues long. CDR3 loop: CASSFPLSYEQYF. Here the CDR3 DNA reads TGTGCCAGCAGCTTCCCACTCTCCTACGAGCAGTACTTC.

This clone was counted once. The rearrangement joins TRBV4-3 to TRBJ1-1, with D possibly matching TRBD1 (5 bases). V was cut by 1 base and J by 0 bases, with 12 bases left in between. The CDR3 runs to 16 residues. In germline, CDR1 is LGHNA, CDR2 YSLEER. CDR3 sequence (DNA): TGCGCCAGCAGCCAAGTGACCAGGGCCTTGAACACTGAAGCTTTCTTT. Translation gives CASSQVTRALNTEAFF.

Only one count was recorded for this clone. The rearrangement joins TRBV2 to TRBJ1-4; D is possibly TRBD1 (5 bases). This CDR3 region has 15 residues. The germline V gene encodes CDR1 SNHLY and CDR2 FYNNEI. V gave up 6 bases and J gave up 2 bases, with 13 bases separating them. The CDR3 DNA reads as TGTGCCAGCAGGGGAATAAGGGGTACTAATGAAAAACTGTTTTTT. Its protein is CASRGIRGTNEKLFF.

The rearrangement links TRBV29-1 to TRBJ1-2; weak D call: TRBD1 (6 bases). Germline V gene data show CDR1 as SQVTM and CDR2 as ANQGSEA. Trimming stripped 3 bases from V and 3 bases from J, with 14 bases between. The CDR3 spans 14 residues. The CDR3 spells CSVDSQGKDYGYTF. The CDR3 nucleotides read TGCAGCGTTGATTCCCAGGGGAAAGACTATGGCTACACCTTC.

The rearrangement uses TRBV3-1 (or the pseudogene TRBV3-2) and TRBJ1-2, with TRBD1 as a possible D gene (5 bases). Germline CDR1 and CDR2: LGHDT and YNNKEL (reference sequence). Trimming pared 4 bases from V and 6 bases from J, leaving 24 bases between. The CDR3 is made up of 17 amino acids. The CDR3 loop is CASSLRDLLGEGNGYTF. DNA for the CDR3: TGTGCCAGCAGCCTGCGGGATCTGCTTGGGGAGGGGAATGGCTACACCTTC.

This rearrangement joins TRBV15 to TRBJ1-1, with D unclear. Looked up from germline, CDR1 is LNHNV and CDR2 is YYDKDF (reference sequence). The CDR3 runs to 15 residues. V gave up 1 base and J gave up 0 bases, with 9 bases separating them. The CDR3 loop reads CATSRVADMNTEAFF. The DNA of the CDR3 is TGTGCCACCAGCAGAGTGGCAGACATGAACACTGAAGCTTTCTTT.

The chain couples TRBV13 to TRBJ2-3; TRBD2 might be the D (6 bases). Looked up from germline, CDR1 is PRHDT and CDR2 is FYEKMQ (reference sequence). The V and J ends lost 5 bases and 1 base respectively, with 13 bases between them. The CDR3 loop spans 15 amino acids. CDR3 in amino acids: CASSVRGGGTDTQYF. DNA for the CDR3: TGTGCCAGCAGCGTAAGGGGCGGGGGCACAGATACGCAGTATTTT.

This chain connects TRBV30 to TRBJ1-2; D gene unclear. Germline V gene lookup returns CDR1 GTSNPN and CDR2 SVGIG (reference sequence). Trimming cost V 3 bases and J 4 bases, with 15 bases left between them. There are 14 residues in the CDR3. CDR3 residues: CAWSDQASGYGYTF. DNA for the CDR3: TGTGCCTGGAGCGACCAGGCCTCTGGCTATGGCTACACCTTC.

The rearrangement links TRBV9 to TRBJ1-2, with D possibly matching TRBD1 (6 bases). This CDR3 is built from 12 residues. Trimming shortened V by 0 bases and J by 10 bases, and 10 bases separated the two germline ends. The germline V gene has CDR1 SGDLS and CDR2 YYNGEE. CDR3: CASSVDRVNYTF. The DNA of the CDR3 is TGTGCCAGCAGCGTAGACAGGGTGAACTACACCTTC.

DNA of the CDR3: TGCAGCGTTGAACGGGATGGGAGGGGTTCGGATGGCTACACCTTC. Translating gives CSVERDGRGSDGYTF. This chain connects TRBV29-1 to TRBJ1-2, with a tentative D call TRBD1 (5 bases). Germline V gives CDR1 SQVTM, CDR2 ANQGSEA. This CDR3 has 15 residues. With 2 bases removed from V and 6 bases from J, the gap between germline ends came to 19 bases.

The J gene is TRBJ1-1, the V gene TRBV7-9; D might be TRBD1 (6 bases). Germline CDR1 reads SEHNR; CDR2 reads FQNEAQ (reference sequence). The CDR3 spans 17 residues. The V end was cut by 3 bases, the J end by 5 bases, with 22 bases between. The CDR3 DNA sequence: TGTGCCAGCAGCTTCTATTGGTCAGGGGACGATAGGACTGAAGCTTTCTTT. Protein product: CASSFYWSGDDRTEAFF.

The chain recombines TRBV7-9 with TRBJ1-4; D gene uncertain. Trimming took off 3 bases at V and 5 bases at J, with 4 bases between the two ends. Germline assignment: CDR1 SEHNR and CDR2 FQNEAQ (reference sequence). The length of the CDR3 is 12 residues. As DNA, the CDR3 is TGTGCCAGCAGCTTCCAGAATGAAAAACTGTTTTTT. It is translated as CASSFQNEKLFF.